A selection of T cell receptor beta chains follows, all from one sample in a study of shared clonotypes between healthy human individuals. Here immunoSEQ multiplex PCR was the method, and the copy in TCRdb shows in-frame clones only, minus some. The sample comprises around 620,000 clones, approximately 95% of which are singletons, and approximately 0.11% rests with the top ten. The sample consisted of naive CD8+ T cells sorted from blood. Receptors originate from a woman aged 30 to 39 in good health. Each CDR3 is given with its conserved first and last residue. Where a row states a size, it is once, few, many or the class of an expanded clone; other rows omit it.

j_gene | abundance | v_gene | CDR3aa
TRBJ1-1 | . | TRBV19 | CASSIGDSRRYANTEAFF
TRBJ1-5 | . | TRBV11-2 | CASSFLHRDPESNQPQHF
TRBJ1-2 | . | TRBV5-1 | CASSLGYGYTF
. | . | TRBV7-9 | CASSPLASGNYEQYF
TRBJ2-7 | . | TRBV27 | CASSFRARDYEQYF
TRBJ2-7 | . | TRBV28 | CASSLTWGGSSYEQYF
TRBJ2-7 | . | TRBV2 | CASSDTGSYEQYF
TRBJ2-7 | . | TRBV2 | CASSAPGLAAYEQYF
TRBJ1-2 | . | TRBV19 | CASSLAGGVYGYTF
TRBJ2-1 | . | TRBV5-1 | CASSLDRGVNNEQFF
TRBJ2-1 | . | TRBV5-1 | CASSFPVGNEQFF
TRBJ2-1 | few | TRBV7-9 | CASSVNEQFF
TRBJ2-1 | . | TRBV27 | CASSLSLGEWGYNEQFF
TRBJ1-2 | . | TRBV14 | CASSQISEGPSYGYTF
TRBJ2-7 | once | TRBV2 | CASRAKRDEQYF
TRBJ2-1 | . | TRBV7-9 | CASSEGTPSRTYNEQFF
TRBJ2-1 | . | TRBV5-1 | CASSLVRTPDGAEQFF
TRBJ1-1 | . | TRBV2 | CASSERGGTEAFF
TRBJ2-7 | . | TRBV2 | CASSESARSSYEQYF
TRBJ2-1 | . | TRBV27 | CASSLGLAGTNEQFF
TRBJ2-7 | . | TRBV5-1 | CASSLDGGSRVGYEQYF
TRBJ2-3 | . | TRBV27 | CASSLLAASTDTQYF
TRBJ1-3 | . | TRBV25-1 | CASSPGGEGSGNTIYF
TRBJ2-6 | . | TRBV7-3 | CASSKRGSRSGANVLTF
TRBJ1-2 | . | TRBV27 | CASSLGRGVYGYTF
TRBJ2-7 | . | TRBV27 | CASSAGTGSYEQYF
TRBJ2-1 | . | TRBV19 | CASSIPGQYSYNEQFF
. | . | TRBV29-1 | CSVETGTETYEQYF
TRBJ2-7 | . | TRBV4-1 | CASSQGPLAGGLSYEQYF
TRBJ2-4 | . | TRBV19 | CASSPRYPLSQSKWDIQYF
TRBJ2-7 | . | TRBV18 | CASSPGRGYEQYF
TRBJ1-5 | . | TRBV7-6 | CASSLVKAGWGNQPQHF
TRBJ1-1 | . | TRBV30 | CAWSVWSGGLSSTEAFF
TRBJ1-4 | . | TRBV19 | CASSIPGEGRNEKLFF
TRBJ2-7 | . | TRBV28 | CASSSQGHTYEQYF
TRBJ2-7 | . | TRBV6-5 | CASSYSTPDYEQYF